The clone carrying this T cell receptor (beta chain) was counted between two and nine times. Its antigen is unknown. Primers used in a second PCR of roughly 7 to 12 cycles were a sample-barcoded 5' primer and a J-beta primer mix. TCRdb processed the 5' RACE reads anew with MiXCR; each CDR3 protein has one entry. The sample holds more than 700,000 distinct CDR3 sequences; about 48% are singletons and the top ten take 41%. This sample stems from a study of blood T cells in healthy people across ages. General study findings and limits: PBMCs that were unsorted prevented a conclusive naive versus antigen-experienced comparison. Per million T cells, the diversity of TCR beta decreased roughly linearly as age advanced.

V gave up 3 bases and J gave up 0 bases, with 8 bases separating them. The CDR3 is made up of 14 amino acids. Germline CDR1 reads KGHDR; CDR2 reads SFDVKD. The receptor comes from a man at least 80 years old in good health. Sequencing was done on a sample of blood. The rearrangement links TRBV24-1 to TRBJ2-7; TRBD1 or TRBD2 may be the D gene (5 bases each). The CDR3 here is CATSDPGSSYEQYF. The CDR3 bases are TGTGCCACCAGTGATCCAGGGAGCTCCTACGAGCAGTACTTC.